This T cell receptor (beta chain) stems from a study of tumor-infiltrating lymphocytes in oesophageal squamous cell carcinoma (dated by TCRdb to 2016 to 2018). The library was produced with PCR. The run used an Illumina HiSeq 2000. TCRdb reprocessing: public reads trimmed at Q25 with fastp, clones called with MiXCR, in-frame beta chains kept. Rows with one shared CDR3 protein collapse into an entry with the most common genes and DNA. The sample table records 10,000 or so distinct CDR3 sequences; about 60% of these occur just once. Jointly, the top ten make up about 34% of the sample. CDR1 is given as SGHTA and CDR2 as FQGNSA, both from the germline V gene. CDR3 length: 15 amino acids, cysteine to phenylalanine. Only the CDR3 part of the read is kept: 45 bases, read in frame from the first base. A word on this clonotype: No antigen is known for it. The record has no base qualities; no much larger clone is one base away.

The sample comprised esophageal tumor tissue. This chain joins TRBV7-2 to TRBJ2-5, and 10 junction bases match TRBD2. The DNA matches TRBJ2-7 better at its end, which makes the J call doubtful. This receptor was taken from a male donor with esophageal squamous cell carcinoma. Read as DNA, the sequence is TGTGCCAGCAGCCAGCAAGCGGGAGGGTCCTACGAGCAGTACTTC. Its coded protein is CASSQQAGGSYEQYF.